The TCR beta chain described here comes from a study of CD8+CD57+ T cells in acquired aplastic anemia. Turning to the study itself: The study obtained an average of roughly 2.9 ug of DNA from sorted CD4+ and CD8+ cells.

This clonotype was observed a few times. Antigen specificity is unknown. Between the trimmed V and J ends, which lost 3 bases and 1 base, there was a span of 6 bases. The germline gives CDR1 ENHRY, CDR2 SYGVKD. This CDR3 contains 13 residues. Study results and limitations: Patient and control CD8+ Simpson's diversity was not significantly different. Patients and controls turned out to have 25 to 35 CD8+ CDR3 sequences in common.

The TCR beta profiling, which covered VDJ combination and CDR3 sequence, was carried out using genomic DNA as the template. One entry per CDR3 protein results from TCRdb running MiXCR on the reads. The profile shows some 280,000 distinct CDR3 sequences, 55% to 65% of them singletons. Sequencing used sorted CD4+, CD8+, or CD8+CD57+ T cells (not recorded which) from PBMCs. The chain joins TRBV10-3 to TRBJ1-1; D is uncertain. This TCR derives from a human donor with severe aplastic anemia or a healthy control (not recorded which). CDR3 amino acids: CAISDRWNTEAFF. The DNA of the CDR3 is TGTGCCATCAGTGATAGGTGGAACACTGAAGCTTTCTTT.